This TCR beta chain was recorded in a study of T cell repertoires in cytomegalovirus infection. Across the whole study: The public TCR beta signatures pointed to both CMV infection and matching HLA type. Study results and limitations: Dominant in the ex vivo response were TCR beta clonotypes restricted by HLA-C and specific for CMV. Public TCR beta family frequency separated CMV-and-HLA carriers, including in an independent cohort.

Germline CDR1 is SQVTM and CDR2 is ANQGSEA. The V end was cut by 8 bases, the J end by 4 bases, with 15 bases between. The CDR3 consists of 13 residues. TCRdb called the reads again in MiXCR, with one record for every CDR3 protein. Among roughly 230,000 distinct CDR3 sequences, approximately 22% were seen once, and the ten largest hold 15% to 20%. On this clonotype: Its target is not known.

This clonotype was sampled from a human donor in good health (CMV status not recorded). Some clones in this sample may be carry-over from other donors' samples. The chain links TRBV29-1 to TRBJ2-1; no definite D call. The sequenced sample consisted of CD8+ T cells from PBMCs. The DNA for the CDR3 is TGCAGCATTGTCCCGGACCCGTACAATGAGCAGTTCTTC. The encoded protein is CSIVPDPYNEQFF.